These 20 T cell receptor beta chains originate from one sample sequenced in a study of cytomegalovirus exposure and HLA in healthy donors. In the PCR, 60 Vbeta and 13 Jbeta primers were used. Method: immunoSEQ multiplex PCR; TCRdb's copy keeps in-frame clones and lacks some. There are about 150,000 clones in the sample; 75% to 80% occur only once, and roughly 0.68% lies in the top ten. The sequenced sample consisted of PBMCs. Receptor source: a male donor in good health and CMV-seronegative.

This clone showed up just a few times. The V gene is TRBV14, the J gene TRBJ1-1; perhaps TRBD1 as D (5 bases). V lost 4 bases to trimming and J lost 6 bases, with 9 bases between them. This CDR3 has 12 residues. CDR1 SGHDN and CDR2 FVKESK come from the germline V gene. CDR3 nucleotide sequence: TGTGCCAGCAGCCCGGGGGGTGCTGAAGCTTTCTTT. It codes for CASSPGGAEAFF.

This clone was picked up one time. The rearrangement joins TRBV9 to TRBJ2-7, with 8 bases fitting TRBD1. The CDR3 spans 14 residues. Looked up from germline, CDR1 is SGDLS and CDR2 is YYNGEE. Trimming cost V 3 bases and J 3 bases; bases outside gene matches: 5. The chain's CDR3 is CASSAAGTGYEQYF. For the CDR3, the DNA is TGTGCCAGCAGCGCAGCCGGGACAGGCTACGAGCAGTACTTC. Full variable domain (outside the CDR3, taken from reference TRBV9 and TRBJ2-7): DSGVTQTPKHLITATGQRVTLRCSPRSGDLSVYWYQQSLDQGLQFLIQYYNGEERAKGNILERFSAQQFPDLHSELNLSSLELGDSALYFCASSAAGTGYEQYFGPGTRLTVT.

This chain links TRBV29-1 with TRBJ1-1; 8 bases are shared with TRBD1. Germline V gene data show CDR1 as SQVTM and CDR2 as ANQGSEA. There are 12 residues in the CDR3. With 7 bases clipped from V and 4 bases from J, the junction kept 5 bases outside the gene matches. The CDR3 is CSGGQGGTEAFF. As DNA, the CDR3 is TGCAGCGGCGGACAGGGCGGCACTGAAGCTTTCTTT.

The CDR3 loop reads CAIRSRDRGIDGYTF. The DNA for the CDR3 is TGTGCCATCAGGTCCCGGGACAGGGGGATTGATGGCTACACCTTC. V gene TRBV10-3 combines with J gene TRBJ1-2, with 11 bases matching TRBD1. The CDR3 runs 15 residues. CDR1 and CDR2 (germline): ENHRY, SYGVKD. V gave up 6 bases and J gave up 6 bases; unmatched junction bases: 9.

The CDR3 nucleotides are TGTGCCAGCAGCCAGCGGCTAGCATGGACCGGGGAGCTGTTTTTT. Its protein product is CASSQRLAWTGELFF. This chain links TRBV14 with TRBJ2-2; the D gene is possibly TRBD2 (5 bases). The CDR3 has 15 amino acids. V was shortened by 3 bases and J by 5 bases, with 13 bases between the two germline ends. Germline V lookup: CDR1 SGHDN, CDR2 FVKESK. The variable domain in full, completed from reference TRBV14 and TRBJ2-2, reads EAGVTQFPSHSVIEKGQTVTLRCDPISGHDNLYWYRRVMGKEIKFLLHFVKESKQDESGMPNNRFLAERTGGTYSTLKVQPAELEDSGVYFCASSQRLAWTGELFFGEGSRLTVL.

The chain recombines TRBV7-2 with TRBJ1-1; 9 bases agree with TRBD1. The ends lost 4 bases at V and 5 bases at J; junction bases unmatched: 8. CDR1 SGHTA and CDR2 FQGNSA come from the germline V gene. The CDR3 sequence is 15 residues long. CDR3 DNA sequence: TGTGCCAGCAGCTCCCGAACAGGGGGCCTTACTGAAGCTTTCTTT. Protein sequence: CASSSRTGGLTEAFF.

V usage is TRBV7-2 and J usage is TRBJ1-4, with D uncertain. Looked up from germline, CDR1 is SGHTA and CDR2 is FQGNSA. CDR3 length: 13 residues. V dropped 3 bases and J dropped 3 bases, with 5 bases sitting between them. The CDR3 coding sequence is TGTGCCAGCAGCTTCAGTCCTAATGAAAAACTGTTTTTT. Residues: CASSFSPNEKLFF.

The V gene is TRBV5-4, the J gene TRBJ2-7; TRBD2 might be the D (6 bases). This CDR3 region has 15 residues. CDR1 and CDR2 (germline): SGHNT, YYREEE (reference sequence). V was trimmed by 6 bases and J by 1 base, leaving 17 bases between them. This CDR3 is CASNLLGEESYEQYF. Here the CDR3 DNA reads TGTGCCAGCAACTTACTAGGGGAGGAGTCCTACGAGCAGTACTTC. Supplemented by reference TRBV5-4 and TRBJ2-7, the full variable domain reads ETGVTQSPTHLIKTRGQQVTLRCSSQSGHNTVSWYQQALGQGPQFIFQYYREEENGRGNFPPRFSGLQFPNYSSELNVNALELDDSALYLCASNLLGEESYEQYFGPGTRLTVT.

The chain employs TRBV7-2 and TRBJ1-5; TRBD1 aligns across 7 bases. Germline CDR1 is SGHTA and CDR2 is FQGNSA. V shed 5 bases and J 1 base; nucleotides not matched to a gene: 2. This CDR3 is built from 14 residues. In DNA, the CDR3 is TGTGCCAGCAGCCGAGGGGGCAGCAATCAGCCCCAGCATTTT. It encodes CASSRGGSNQPQHF.

This clone was recorded a few times. This chain connects TRBV5-1 to TRBJ1-3; the D gene is possibly TRBD1 (6 bases). CDR1 SGHRS and CDR2 YFSETQ come from the germline V gene. V was clipped by 4 bases and J by 3 bases, with 11 bases between them. There are 14 residues in the CDR3. The DNA of the CDR3 is TGCGCCAGCAGCCTTACAGGGTTTGGAAACACCATATATTTT. Its translation: CASSLTGFGNTIYF.

The V gene is TRBV5-1, the J gene TRBJ1-4; 8 bases map to TRBD1. The V and J ends lost 3 bases and 6 bases, in that order; junction bases with no gene match: 4. CDR1 SGHRS and CDR2 YFSETQ come from the germline V gene. The CDR3 extends over 14 amino acids. The DNA of the CDR3 is TGCGCCAGCAGCTCGACAGGGGCGGATGAAAAACTGTTTTTT. Amino acids: CASSSTGADEKLFF. Looking up the rest from reference TRBV5-1 and TRBJ1-4 gives the full variable domain: KAGVTQTPRYLIKTRGQQVTLSCSPISGHRSVSWYQQTPGQGLQFLFEYFSETQRNKGNFPGRFSGRQFSNSRSEMNVSTLELGDSALYLCASSSTGADEKLFFGSGTQLSVL.

This chain links TRBV7-8 with TRBJ2-7, with a tentative D call TRBD2 (6 bases). Germline V gene lookup returns CDR1 SGHVS and CDR2 FQNEAQ. V gave up 7 bases and J gave up 6 bases, with 16 bases separating them. The CDR3 covers 13 residues. CDR3 protein: CASTRTSTGEQYF. CDR3 DNA sequence: TGTGCCAGCACCCGAACTAGCACGGGCGAGCAGTACTTC.

V gene TRBV27 combines with J gene TRBJ2-1; the match to TRBD1 covers 9 bases. In germline, CDR1 is MNHEY, CDR2 SMNVEV (reference sequence). There are 15 residues in the CDR3. With V trimmed by 5 bases and J by 8 bases, 10 bases remained unmatched. This CDR3 reads CASSPDRGFGDEQFF. The CDR3, as DNA: TGTGCCAGCAGTCCCGACAGGGGGTTCGGGGATGAGCAGTTCTTC.

The J gene is TRBJ2-7, the V gene TRBV29-1; 7 nucleotides line up with TRBD1. CDR1 is SQVTM and CDR2 is ANQGSEA in the germline V gene. V was clipped by 7 bases and J by 2 bases; unmatched bases: 2. The CDR3 loop spans 11 amino acids. CDR3 DNA sequence: TGCAGCGGACAGGGCCCCTACGAGCAGTACTTC. Translated, it gives CSGQGPYEQYF.

The chain is built from TRBV18 and TRBJ1-2; D remains unclear. The CDR3 totals 14 residues. Trimming took 2 bases from V and 2 from J, leaving 9 bases between them. Germline V gene lookup returns CDR1 KGHSH and CDR2 LQKENI. CDR3 region: CASSPGQPNYGYTF. The DNA of the CDR3 is TGTGCCAGCTCACCAGGGCAACCCAACTATGGCTACACCTTC.

The rearrangement joins TRBV9 to TRBJ1-5; D might be TRBD1 (5 bases). CDR3 size: 14 residues. Germline V lookup: CDR1 SGDLS, CDR2 YYNGEE. V lost 3 bases, J lost 3 bases, and 10 bases lay in between. CDR3 DNA: TGTGCCAGCAGCGCAGGGCCTCACAATCAGCCCCAGCATTTT. Residues: CASSAGPHNQPQHF.

About this clone: Other nucleotide sequences from this sample produce the same CDR3. The CDR3 DNA follows: TGTGCCAGCAGCAAAAGCGACAATGAGCAGTTCTTC. This translates into CASSKSDNEQFF. The rearrangement joins TRBV9 to TRBJ2-1; D is unresolved. The V end was cut by 4 bases, the J end by 5 bases, with 7 bases between. This CDR3 region has 12 residues. Germline values: CDR1 SGDLS, CDR2 YYNGEE. Combining the CDR3 with reference TRBV9 and TRBJ2-1 gives the whole variable domain DSGVTQTPKHLITATGQRVTLRCSPRSGDLSVYWYQQSLDQGLQFLIQYYNGEERAKGNILERFSAQQFPDLHSELNLSSLELGDSALYFCASSKSDNEQFFGPGTRLTVL.

The V and J genes are TRBV12-5 and TRBJ2-5, with 10 bases matching TRBD1. The CDR3 is 15 amino acids. The germline V gene has CDR1 LGHNT and CDR2 FRNRAP. The trim removed 1 base at V and 4 bases at J, leaving 3 bases unmatched. The CDR3 sequence is CASGLARTGGETQYF. The CDR3 DNA is TGTGCTAGTGGTTTGGCCCGGACAGGGGGAGAGACCCAGTACTTC. Supplemented by reference TRBV12-5 and TRBJ2-5, the full variable domain reads DARVTQTPRHKVTEMGQEVTMRCQPILGHNTVFWYRQTMMQGLELLAYFRNRAPLDDSGMPKDRFSAEMPDATLATLKIQPSEPRDSAVYFCASGLARTGGETQYFGPGTRLLVL.

CDR3 region: CASSLVRDQPQHF. For the CDR3, the DNA is TGTGCCAGCAGCTTAGTCAGGGATCAGCCCCAGCATTTT. The chain employs TRBV7-2 and TRBJ1-5, with D possibly being TRBD1 (5 bases). The V and J ends lost 1 base and 5 bases respectively, with 6 bases between them. The CDR3 spans 13 residues. Per germline, CDR1 SGHTA and CDR2 FQGNSA.

This chain connects TRBV15 to TRBJ1-6; possibly TRBD1 for D (6 bases). The V and J ends lost 0 bases and 10 bases respectively, with 10 bases between them. The CDR3 covers 14 residues. Germline V CDR1 and CDR2: LNHNV, YYDKDF (reference sequence). The CDR3 coding sequence is TGTGCCACCAGCAGAGATGCACAGGGATCACCCCTCCACTTT. Translation: CATSRDAQGSPLHF.